The 8 T cell receptor beta chains given below trace back to one sample, sequenced in a study of T cell repertoires in cytomegalovirus infection (dated by TCRdb to between 2019 and 2020). Sequencing relied on an Illumina HiSeq 1500. TCRdb passed the public sequencing reads through fastp at Q25 and MiXCR, retaining productive beta sequences. Each CDR3 protein gets just one entry, which takes the most common genes and DNA from the rows behind it. This sample holds 100,000 to 150,000 distinct CDR3 sequences; approximately 8.8% were observed only once. Together, the top ten hold around a tenth of the sample. Sample: PBMCs. All receptors derive from a human donor in good health (CMV status not recorded). Some clones in this sample may be carry-over from other donors' samples.

This clonotype was seen a few times. Here the CDR3 DNA reads TGTGCCAGCAGCTTCCGCGGGGGGCCCAATGAGCAGTTCTTC. This gives the protein CASSFRGGPNEQFF. The chain carries TRBV3-1 and TRBJ2-1; 8 positions agree with TRBD2. The CDR3 is made up of 14 amino acids. From germline, CDR1 is LGHDT and CDR2 YNNKEL (reference sequence). V was pared by 5 bases and J by 6 bases, with 6 bases of the junction left unmatched.

This clonotype was counted many times. The chain links TRBV7-2 to TRBJ1-2; no clear D. The V gene lost 2 bases and the J gene lost 0 bases, with 13 bases spanning the gap. The CDR3 covers 16 residues. Germline values: CDR1 SGHTA, CDR2 FQGNSA. The CDR3: CASSLRTVIPNYGYTF. In nucleotides, the CDR3 is TGTGCCAGCAGCTTACGGACCGTTATACCTAACTATGGCTACACCTTC.

The gene calls are TRBV5-1 and TRBJ2-1; 7 bases line up with TRBD2. The CDR3 is 13 amino acids. Germline V gives CDR1 SGHRS, CDR2 YFSETQ. Trimming cost V 4 bases and J 13 bases; bases outside gene matches: 11. This CDR3 reads CASSPEGTNNQFF. CDR3 in DNA: TGCGCCAGCAGCCCCGAAGGGACTAATAATCAGTTCTTC.

This clonotype was detected many times. This chain joins TRBV19 and TRBJ2-1; 11 positions agree with TRBD2. The V segment lost 5 bases and the J segment 8 bases; nucleotides outside the gene matches: 8. The CDR3 extends over 15 amino acids. Germline-derived CDR1 and CDR2 are LNHDA and SQIVND (reference sequence). This CDR3 is CASSAMTSGDYEQFF. The CDR3 DNA reads TGTGCCAGTAGTGCGATGACTAGCGGGGATTATGAGCAGTTCTTC.

There are many counts of this clonotype. The V gene is TRBV20-1, the J gene TRBJ1-1; D ambiguous. This CDR3 is 11 amino acids long. The V and J ends lost 6 bases and 4 bases respectively, with 9 bases between them. Per the germline V gene, CDR1 is DFQATT and CDR2 is SNEGSKA (reference sequence). CDR3 in amino acids: CSALQGTEAFF. The CDR3 DNA is TGCAGTGCGCTGCAAGGCACTGAAGCTTTCTTT.

This clonotype came up many times. The rearrangement joins TRBV10-3 to TRBJ2-6, with D perhaps TRBD1 (6 bases). Trimming left V 10 bases short and J 2 bases short, with 6 bases between. CDR1 is ENHRY, CDR2 SYGVKD, per germline. The CDR3 has 12 amino acids. In DNA, the CDR3 is TGTGCCACAGGGGCTGGGGCCAACGTCCTGACTTTC. It specifies CATGAGANVLTF.

This clonotype has ten or more counts. The chain uses TRBV11-2 and TRBJ1-1; no firm D call. Germline V gene sequence: CDR1 SGHAT, CDR2 FQNNGV. This CDR3 spans 11 amino acids. V lost 5 bases, J lost 8 bases, and 9 bases lay in between. CDR3 residues: CASSPYGEAFF. CDR3 in DNA: TGTGCCAGCAGCCCCTACGGAGAAGCTTTCTTT.

This clonotype showed up many times. The J gene is TRBJ1-1, the V gene TRBV6-5; 9 positions match TRBD1. This CDR3 region has 15 residues. Germline V gives CDR1 MNHEY, CDR2 SVGAGI. V lost 6 bases, J lost 1 base, and 6 bases stayed unmatched. The CDR3 sequence is CASRTGGAKNTEAFF. CDR3 sequence (DNA): TGTGCCAGCAGAACAGGGGGCGCGAAGAACACTGAAGCTTTCTTT.